Each of the 27 T cell receptor beta chains below was sequenced from the same sample in a study of cytomegalovirus exposure and HLA in healthy donors. Libraries were prepared by immunoSEQ multiplex PCR; TCRdb keeps only in-frame clonotypes and omits some of them. This table holds 200,000 to 300,000 clones, about 90% found once. The material sequenced was PBMCs. All receptors derive from a woman aged 25-40 years in good health and CMV-seronegative.

The chain joins TRBV28 to TRBJ1-5, with D unresolved. Trimming cost V 2 bases and J 1 base, with 9 bases left between them. Germline V CDR1 and CDR2: MDHEN, SYDVKM. The length of the CDR3 is 15 residues. CDR3 coding DNA: TGTGCCAGCAGTTTAAGTGGCAGGAGCAATCAGCCCCAGCATTTT. Translating gives CASSLSGRSNQPQHF. Full variable domain (remainder filled in from reference TRBV28 and TRBJ1-5): DVKVTQSSRYLVKRTGEKVFLECVQDMDHENMFWYRQDPGLGLRLIYFSYDVKMKEKGDIPEGYSVSREKKERFSLILESASTNQTSMYLCASSLSGRSNQPQHFGDGTRLSIL.

The chain links TRBV10-2 to TRBJ1-2; maybe TRBD1 (5 bases). The CDR3 runs 16 residues. The germline V gene encodes CDR1 WSHSY and CDR2 SAAADI. The germline V and J ends were trimmed by 5 bases and 8 bases, with 24 bases remaining between them. The CDR3 DNA reads TGCGCCAGCAGTCAAACACTGGGGGGAACGGGTCCGGGCTACACCTTC. It translates to CASSQTLGGTGPGYTF.

V is TRBV13 and J is TRBJ2-1; 9 bases agree with TRBD2. V shed 4 bases and J 4 bases; nucleotides not matched to a gene: 8. This CDR3 has 16 residues. CDR1 is PRHDT and CDR2 is FYEKMQ in the germline V gene (reference sequence). CDR3 DNA: TGTGCCAGCAGCTATGTAGCGGGAGCCGGGTACAATGAGCAGTTCTTC. Translating gives CASSYVAGAGYNEQFF.

The rearrangement links TRBV7-3 to TRBJ2-1; the match to TRBD1 covers 9 bases. Per the germline V gene, CDR1 is SGHTA and CDR2 is FQGTGA. This CDR3 spans 13 amino acids. Losses at the gene ends were 5 bases for V and 9 bases for J; bases not matched to a gene: 5. The CDR3 coding sequence is TGTGCCAGCAGCATACAGGGGGCTGTTGAGCAGTTCTTC. Translating it yields CASSIQGAVEQFF.

The chain joins TRBV19 to TRBJ2-7; 9 bases fit TRBD2. The CDR3 has 13 residues. Germline V gives CDR1 LNHDA, CDR2 SQIVND (reference sequence). V lost 4 bases and J lost 5; bases outside the gene matches: 3. CDR3 sequence: CASSSGRANEQYF. The CDR3 coding sequence is TGTGCCAGTAGTAGCGGGAGGGCTAACGAGCAGTACTTC.

This chain uses TRBV7-8 with TRBJ2-7, with D possibly being TRBD1 or TRBD2 (5 bases each). V lost 1 base, J lost 3 bases, and 16 bases lay in between. The germline gives CDR1 SGHVS, CDR2 FQNEAQ. The length of the CDR3 is 16 residues. The CDR3 sequence is CASSLDPAGSDYEQYF. Here the CDR3 DNA reads TGTGCCAGCAGCTTAGATCCCGCAGGGAGTGACTACGAGCAGTACTTC.

This rearrangement joins TRBV2 to TRBJ2-2; D is possibly TRBD1 or TRBD2 (5 bases each). Trimming left V 6 bases short and J 4 bases short, with 18 bases between. Germline CDR1 is SNHLY and CDR2 is FYNNEI. The CDR3 length is 16 residues. CDR3 sequence: CASSGPGTDATGELFF. CDR3 nucleotide sequence: TGTGCCAGCAGCGGCCCCGGGACCGATGCCACCGGGGAGCTGTTTTTT. Drawing the rest from reference TRBV2 and TRBJ2-2, the complete variable domain is EPEVTQTPSHQVTQMGQEVILRCVPISNHLYFYWYRQILGQKVEFLVSFYNNEISEKSEIFDDQFSVERPDGSNFTLKIRSTKLEDSAMYFCASSGPGTDATGELFFGEGSRLTVL.

The chain is built from TRBV6-6 and TRBJ2-1, with 7 bases matching TRBD1. The CDR3 has 15 residues. The V gene's germline CDR1 is MNHNY and CDR2 SVGAGI (reference sequence). Unmatched junction bases numbered 3, after V lost 0 bases and J lost 4 bases. The CDR3: CASSYSTGNYNEQFF. The DNA of the CDR3 is TGTGCCAGCAGTTACTCGACAGGGAATTACAATGAGCAGTTCTTC.

This sequence joins TRBV6-6 and TRBJ2-7; D ambiguous. The CDR3 length is 16 residues. V lost 4 bases, J lost 2 bases, and 18 bases lay in between. Looked up from germline, CDR1 is MNHNY and CDR2 is SVGAGI (reference sequence). The CDR3 nucleotides read TGTGCCAGCAGTTTGGGCCAAGAGGCCACAACCTACGAGCAGTACTTC. It yields the protein CASSLGQEATTYEQYF.

The rearrangement uses TRBV28 and TRBJ2-2; 8 bases fit TRBD2. From germline, CDR1 is MDHEN and CDR2 SYDVKM. The V segment lost 6 bases and the J segment 5 bases; nucleotides outside the gene matches: 11. The length of the CDR3 is 16 residues. In DNA, the CDR3 is TGTGCCAGCAGCCAAGCCCTAGCGGGTCTAACCGGGGAGCTGTTTTTT. This encodes CASSQALAGLTGELFF.

The genes are TRBV2 and TRBJ2-4, with 9 positions matching TRBD1. The V segment lost 0 bases and the J segment 8 bases; nucleotides outside the gene matches: 5. Germline assignment: CDR1 SNHLY and CDR2 FYNNEI. The CDR3 covers 15 residues. The CDR3 DNA reads as TGTGCCAGCAGTGAAGCTTTGGACAGGGGATACATTCAGTACTTC. Its protein product is CASSEALDRGYIQYF.

This chain links TRBV28 with TRBJ2-7; D is possibly TRBD1 (5 bases). Per germline, CDR1 MDHEN and CDR2 SYDVKM. CDR3 size: 15 residues. V was clipped by 1 base and J by 5 bases, with 15 bases between them. The CDR3 spells CASSLSGSAVHEQYF. The CDR3 DNA follows: TGTGCCAGCAGTTTATCAGGGTCCGCTGTCCACGAGCAGTACTTC.

This chain joins TRBV28 and TRBJ2-7; D remains unclear. Germline CDR1 MDHEN, CDR2 SYDVKM. Between the trimmed V and J ends, which lost 6 bases and 4 bases, there was a span of 13 bases. There are 13 residues in the CDR3. The CDR3 DNA is TGTGCCAGCAGATTGGACGCAGAATACGAGCAGTACTTC. Translated: CASRLDAEYEQYF.

The rearrangement links TRBV15 to TRBJ2-3, with TRBD2 matching 13 bases. Trimming at V came to 8 bases and at J to 0 bases, leaving 5 bases not matched to a gene. Germline loops: CDR1 LNHNV, CDR2 YYDKDF (reference sequence). The CDR3 is made up of 16 amino acids. The CDR3 coding sequence is TGTGCCACCTCACTAGCGGGAGGGCCGAGCACAGATACGCAGTATTTT. Its translation is CATSLAGGPSTDTQYF.

V and J are TRBV2 and TRBJ1-4; D unresolved. Per germline, CDR1 SNHLY and CDR2 FYNNEI. The V and J ends lost 4 bases and 0 bases respectively, with 9 bases between them. The CDR3 runs to 15 residues. The CDR3 region is CASSASKATNEKLFF. CDR3 bases: TGTGCCAGCAGTGCTTCCAAAGCAACTAATGAAAAACTGTTTTTT.

The chain is built from TRBV27 and TRBJ2-7; either TRBD1 or TRBD2 may supply D (5 bases each). Germline V gene data show CDR1 as MNHEY and CDR2 as SMNVEV (reference sequence). V was trimmed by 2 bases and J by 4 bases, leaving 21 bases between them. The length of the CDR3 is 17 residues. CDR3 loop: CASSLIPGDPKLYEQYF. For the CDR3, the DNA is TGTGCCAGCAGTTTAATTCCTGGGGACCCGAAACTGTACGAGCAGTACTTC.

This chain links TRBV15 with TRBJ1-3; the D gene is possibly TRBD1 (6 bases). Germline-derived CDR1 and CDR2 are LNHNV and YYDKDF (reference sequence). Trimming removed 4 bases at V and 0 bases at J, with 10 bases between. The CDR3 contains 15 residues. CDR3: CATSKDRPSGNTIYF. The CDR3, as DNA: TGTGCCACCAGCAAGGACAGACCCTCTGGAAACACCATATATTTT.

The chain couples TRBV7-6 to TRBJ2-5; 14 nucleotides agree with TRBD2. V dropped 1 base and J dropped 5; count of bases not matched to a gene: 15. CDR3 length: 20 amino acids. Germline V lookup: CDR1 SGHVS, CDR2 FNYEAQ. CDR3 DNA sequence: TGTGCCAGCAGCTTAGAATTCCCGACTAGCGGGAGGGTAAGAGTGGAGACCCAGTACTTC. Encoded protein: CASSLEFPTSGRVRVETQYF. Looking up the rest from reference TRBV7-6 and TRBJ2-5 gives the full variable domain: GAGVSQSPRYKVTKRGQDVALRCDPISGHVSLYWYRQALGQGPEFLTYFNYEAQQDKSGLPNDRFSAERPEGSISTLTIQRTEQRDSAMYRCASSLEFPTSGRVRVETQYFGPGTRLLVL.

The chain links TRBV7-3 to TRBJ2-7; D remains ambiguous. Germline CDR1 SGHTA, CDR2 FQGTGA. The CDR3 has 12 residues. The ends were cut back, 5 bases at V and 8 bases at J, with 13 bases in the middle. CDR3: CASSAFGGQQYF. The DNA for the CDR3 is TGTGCCAGCAGCGCTTTCGGCGGCCAGCAGTACTTC.

This sequence joins TRBV7-2 and TRBJ2-7, with 7 bases fitting TRBD1. Trimming took 1 base from V and 4 from J; bases not matched to a gene: 4. The CDR3 extends over 14 amino acids. Germline V gene sequence: CDR1 SGHTA, CDR2 FQGNSA. The CDR3 DNA reads TGTGCCAGCAGCTTAGAAAGGGGGCTTTACGAGCAGTACTTC. Encoded protein: CASSLERGLYEQYF.

The rearrangement uses TRBV10-3 and TRBJ2-1, with TRBD2 matching 9 bases. CDR1 ENHRY and CDR2 SYGVKD come from the germline V gene. The CDR3 extends over 18 amino acids. With 2 bases clipped from V and 0 bases from J, the junction kept 8 bases outside the gene matches. CDR3 nucleotide sequence: TGTGCCATCAGTGAGATGGGGACTAGCTCTACCTCCTACAATGAGCAGTTCTTC. Its translation is CAISEMGTSSTSYNEQFF.

This chain joins TRBV29-1 and TRBJ2-7; D perhaps matches TRBD2 (6 bases). The CDR3 covers 13 residues. Trimming removed 6 bases at V and 0 bases at J, with 12 bases between. Germline CDR1 is SQVTM and CDR2 is ANQGSEA. CDR3 sequence reads: CSVTRGGSYEQYF. The CDR3 coding sequence is TGCAGCGTGACTAGGGGTGGCTCCTACGAGCAGTACTTC.

V is TRBV18 and J is TRBJ2-7; the D call may be TRBD1 or TRBD2 (5 bases each). CDR3 length: 14 residues. The germline gives CDR1 KGHSH, CDR2 LQKENI. V gave up 3 bases and J gave up 5 bases, with 14 bases separating them. The CDR3: CASSPKRGADEQYF. CDR3 coding DNA: TGTGCCAGCTCACCTAAGAGGGGCGCGGACGAGCAGTACTTC.

The chain recombines TRBV29-1 with TRBJ1-2, with TRBD1 matching over 7 bases. V dropped 7 bases and J dropped 6; count of bases not matched to a gene: 5. Looked up from germline, CDR1 is SQVTM and CDR2 is ANQGSEA. The CDR3 loop spans 11 amino acids. Written as DNA, the CDR3 is TGCAGCGGCGGGCAGGGGGATGGCTACACCTTC. Translated, it gives CSGGQGDGYTF.

The J gene is TRBJ2-7, the V gene TRBV14, with D uncertain. Germline CDR1 is SGHDN and CDR2 is FVKESK. V lost 4 bases and J lost 0, with 7 bases in between. The CDR3 is made up of 13 amino acids. The CDR3 sequence: CASSPRRSYEQYF. DNA for the CDR3: TGTGCCAGCAGCCCCCGCCGCTCCTACGAGCAGTACTTC.

The J gene is TRBJ1-2, the V gene TRBV25-1, with 8 bases lining up with TRBD1. The V and J ends lost 8 bases and 4 bases, in that order; junction bases with no gene match: 3. From germline, CDR1 is MGHDK and CDR2 SYGVNS. This CDR3 is 12 amino acids long. The CDR3 sequence: CASQTGGYGYTF. The CDR3 coding sequence is TGTGCCAGCCAAACAGGGGGCTATGGCTACACCTTC.

The chain carries TRBV2 and TRBJ2-3; no clear D gene. The CDR3 is 18 amino acids. Germline lookup yields CDR1 SNHLY and CDR2 FYNNEI. Trimming left V 11 bases short and J 0 bases short, with 27 bases between. The CDR3, as DNA: TGTGCCTTGCAAGCAGCGTTGGTCGGCTTACTAAGCACAGATACGCAGTATTTT. It encodes CALQAALVGLLSTDTQYF.